This entry lists 25 T cell receptor beta chains sequenced from one sample in a study of blood T cell repertoires in COVID-19. Assay used: immunoSEQ multiplex PCR; TCRdb lists only in-frame clones, some missing. The data contain almost 85,000 clones, around four fifths of them singletons. Sequences were obtained from peripheral blood. These receptors were obtained from a man at least 80 years old with active or convalescent COVID-19.

This rearrangement joins TRBV2 to TRBJ1-5; 11 bases map to TRBD1. This CDR3 region has 15 residues. Per germline, CDR1 SNHLY and CDR2 FYNNEI. Trimming took 8 bases from V and 0 from J; bases not matched to a gene: 3. The CDR3 loop is CASGGQGASNQPQHF. In nucleotides, the CDR3 is TGTGCCAGCGGCGGACAGGGGGCTAGCAATCAGCCCCAGCATTTT.

The chain recombines TRBV14 with TRBJ2-7, with TRBD2 matching over 13 bases. The CDR3 runs 19 residues. Germline V gives CDR1 SGHDN, CDR2 FVKESK. Unmatched junction bases numbered 16, after V lost 5 bases and J lost 3 bases. CDR3 nucleotide sequence: TGTGCCAGCAGCAAAACGACTAGCGGGGGGTACCCCCTAATCTACGAGCAGTACTTC. Translated, it gives CASSKTTSGGYPLIYEQYF.

V gene TRBV24-1 combines with J gene TRBJ2-1; TRBD2 matches 7 bases. The CDR3 extends over 14 amino acids. Germline loops: CDR1 KGHDR, CDR2 SFDVKD. With V trimmed by 5 bases and J by 6 bases, 6 bases remained unmatched. The CDR3 region has the DNA TGTGCCACCAGTGGTTGGGGGGGGACCAATGAGCAGTTCTTC. Protein product: CATSGWGGTNEQFF.

Written as DNA, the CDR3 is TGTGCCAGCAATTTCCGAGAGAACACTGAAGCTTTCTTT. Its translation is CASNFRENTEAFF. The V and J genes are TRBV5-6 and TRBJ1-1, with no clear D. The CDR3 extends over 13 amino acids. With 6 bases removed from V and 1 base from J, the gap between germline ends came to 10 bases. Germline V gene data show CDR1 as SGHDT and CDR2 as YYEEEE.

This chain connects TRBV3-1 (or the pseudogene TRBV3-2) to TRBJ2-7, with 7 bases fitting TRBD2. This CDR3 has 11 amino acids. Trimming removed 4 bases from V and 7 bases from J; junction bases left unmatched: 1. Germline V gene lookup returns CDR1 LGHDT and CDR2 YNNKEL (reference sequence). CDR3 sequence reads: CASSLRGEQYF. CDR3 bases: TGTGCCAGCAGCCTGCGGGGGGAGCAGTACTTC.

The chain recombines TRBV19 with TRBJ2-5; 8 positions match TRBD2. The CDR3 spans 16 residues. The germline V gene encodes CDR1 LNHDA and CDR2 SQIVND (reference sequence). V lost 1 base, J lost 5 bases, and 9 bases stayed unmatched. The CDR3 loop is CASSIAVGGAGETQYF. CDR3 sequence (DNA): TGTGCCAGTAGTATAGCCGTCGGGGGGGCAGGGGAGACCCAGTACTTC. Full variable domain (remainder filled in from reference TRBV19 and TRBJ2-5): DGGITQSPKYLFRKEGQNVTLSCEQNLNHDAMYWYRQDPGQGLRLIYYSQIVNDFQKGDIAEGYSVSREKKESFPLTVTSAQKNPTAFYLCASSIAVGGAGETQYFGPGTRLLVL.

The rearrangement joins TRBV2 to TRBJ1-4; D remains unclear. V gave up 7 bases and J gave up 3 bases, with 6 bases separating them. This CDR3 region has 12 residues. Germline V gives CDR1 SNHLY, CDR2 FYNNEI. The DNA of the CDR3 is TGTGCCAGCATGCGGGCTAATGAAAAACTGTTTTTT. It codes for CASMRANEKLFF. Looking up the rest from reference TRBV2 and TRBJ1-4 gives the full variable domain: EPEVTQTPSHQVTQMGQEVILRCVPISNHLYFYWYRQILGQKVEFLVSFYNNEISEKSEIFDDQFSVERPDGSNFTLKIRSTKLEDSAMYFCASMRANEKLFFGSGTQLSVL.

This clone was detected a few times. J is TRBJ1-2 and V is TRBV19, with 7 bases fitting TRBD1. This CDR3 comprises 15 residues. Germline CDR1 and CDR2: LNHDA and SQIVND (reference sequence). V shed 7 bases and J 0 bases; nucleotides not matched to a gene: 8. CDR3 sequence reads: CASTFRGQPNYGYTF. CDR3 sequence (DNA): TGTGCCAGTACATTCCGGGGACAGCCTAACTATGGCTACACCTTC. The full variable domain, with the rest looked up from reference TRBV19 and TRBJ1-2, is DGGITQSPKYLFRKEGQNVTLSCEQNLNHDAMYWYRQDPGQGLRLIYYSQIVNDFQKGDIAEGYSVSREKKESFPLTVTSAQKNPTAFYLCASTFRGQPNYGYTFGSGTRLTVV.

The chain combines TRBV30 with TRBJ2-1, with 10 bases aligning to TRBD2. The CDR3 spans 12 residues. V lost 5 bases, J lost 10 bases, and 5 bases stayed unmatched. The germline gives CDR1 GTSNPN, CDR2 SVGIG (reference sequence). This chain's CDR3 is CAWVSGGYEQFF. The CDR3 DNA reads TGTGCCTGGGTTAGCGGGGGGTACGAGCAGTTCTTC.

DNA of the CDR3: TGTGCCAGCTCACTGATCGGACAGGAGGGGATCGAGCAGTACTTC. Translating it yields CASSLIGQEGIEQYF. This chain links TRBV18 with TRBJ2-7; D is perhaps TRBD1 (7 bases). V was clipped by 4 bases and J by 6 bases, with 19 bases between them. Germline CDR1 and CDR2: KGHSH and LQKENI. The CDR3 extends over 15 amino acids.

The chain couples TRBV28 to TRBJ1-2, with TRBD1 matching 9 bases. The V gene end was trimmed by 5 bases and the J gene end by 5 bases; junction bases not matched to a gene: 9. Per germline, CDR1 MDHEN and CDR2 SYDVKM. The CDR3 is 15 residues long. For the CDR3, the DNA is TGTGCCAGCAGTGGTGCCGGGACAGGGAAATATGGCTACACCTTC. The encoded protein is CASSGAGTGKYGYTF.

The rearrangement links TRBV7-3 to TRBJ2-2; D is uncertain. Per the germline V gene, CDR1 is SGHTA and CDR2 is FQGTGA. V lost 0 bases and J 5 bases, leaving 10 bases between the germline ends. The CDR3 is 15 amino acids. CDR3 sequence: CASSLTTTGTGELFF. CDR3 sequence (DNA): TGTGCCAGCAGCTTAACCACGACCGGGACCGGGGAGCTGTTTTTT.

The genes are TRBV5-6 and TRBJ2-7, with 8 bases matching TRBD2. Germline V gene sequence: CDR1 SGHDT, CDR2 YYEEEE. The CDR3 runs 14 residues. V was clipped by 2 bases and J by 1 base; unmatched bases: 2. The CDR3 bases are TGTGCCAGCAGCTTTGCGGGAGGATCCTACGAGCAGTACTTC. Protein: CASSFAGGSYEQYF. Filled out from reference TRBV5-6 and TRBJ2-7, the complete variable domain reads DAGVTQSPTHLIKTRGQQVTLRCSPKSGHDTVSWYQQALGQGPQFIFQYYEEEERQRGNFPDRFSGHQFPNYSSELNVNALLLGDSALYLCASSFAGGSYEQYFGPGTRLTVT.

The table lists this clone with a few counts. This rearrangement joins TRBV11-2 to TRBJ2-7; D gene uncertain. The V and J ends lost 1 base and 0 bases respectively, with 10 bases between them. Looked up from germline, CDR1 is SGHAT and CDR2 is FQNNGV. The CDR3 covers 15 residues. This CDR3 reads CASSLGPESSYEQYF. The CDR3 DNA reads TGTGCCAGCAGCTTAGGTCCAGAAAGCTCCTACGAGCAGTACTTC.

The chain carries TRBV10-2 and TRBJ2-5; 10 positions agree with TRBD2. The CDR3 runs 16 residues. V lost 0 bases to trimming and J lost 3 bases; unmatched junction nucleotides: 4. Germline V lookup: CDR1 WSHSY, CDR2 SAAADI. CDR3 bases: TGCGCCAGCAGTGAGTCCCCTAGCGGGAGTGAAGAGACCCAGTACTTC. This translates into CASSESPSGSEETQYF.

The chain links TRBV19 to TRBJ2-1; possible D gene TRBD1, 5 bases. In germline, CDR1 is LNHDA, CDR2 SQIVND (reference sequence). Trimming took off 4 bases at V and 7 bases at J, with 14 bases between the two ends. The CDR3 extends over 14 amino acids. The DNA of the CDR3 is TGTGCCAGTAGTAATGGGGCTACCTGGAATGAGCAGTTCTTC. This gives the protein CASSNGATWNEQFF.

This clone was counted only a few times. The J gene is TRBJ1-3, the V gene TRBV4-1; D remains unclear. Germline V gene sequence: CDR1 MGHRA, CDR2 YSYEKL. The CDR3 runs 15 residues. Trimming cost V 2 bases and J 0 bases, with 8 bases left between them. This CDR3 is CASSQYQVSGNTIYF. CDR3 coding DNA: TGCGCCAGCAGCCAATACCAGGTCTCTGGAAACACCATATATTTT.

J is TRBJ1-2 and V is TRBV18, with D uncertain. CDR1 is KGHSH and CDR2 is LQKENI in the germline V gene. The CDR3 has 13 residues. V was cut by 3 bases and J by 8 bases, with 13 bases left in between. The CDR3 DNA reads as TGTGCCAGCTCACCGGGAATCCGGGAAGGCTACACCTTC. It encodes CASSPGIREGYTF.

The CDR3 here is CASSLGPTESQPQHF. The DNA of the CDR3 is TGTGCCAGCAGCTTAGGACCGACAGAATCTCAGCCCCAGCATTTT. The chain recombines TRBV7-9 with TRBJ1-5; TRBD1 is a possible D gene (5 bases). Trimming left V 1 base short and J 6 bases short, with 13 bases between. CDR1 is SEHNR, CDR2 FQNEAQ, per germline (reference sequence). This CDR3 has 15 amino acids.

The chain joins TRBV7-3 to TRBJ2-5; D not certain. The CDR3 covers 12 residues. With 5 bases removed from V and 5 bases from J, the gap between germline ends came to 9 bases. Germline CDR1 is SGHTA and CDR2 is FQGTGA. Here the CDR3 DNA reads TGTGCCAGCAGCCCGACCGGGGAGACCCAGTACTTC. Translation: CASSPTGETQYF.

The chain carries TRBV2 and TRBJ1-2; 8 bases match TRBD1. CDR1 is SNHLY and CDR2 is FYNNEI in the germline V gene. CDR3 length equals 16 residues. With 6 bases clipped from V and 4 bases from J, the junction kept 13 bases outside the gene matches. CDR3 loop: CASSPGEARGLYGYTF. CDR3 DNA sequence: TGTGCCAGCAGCCCCGGCGAGGCCAGGGGGCTCTATGGCTACACCTTC. Supplemented by reference TRBV2 and TRBJ1-2, the full variable domain reads EPEVTQTPSHQVTQMGQEVILRCVPISNHLYFYWYRQILGQKVEFLVSFYNNEISEKSEIFDDQFSVERPDGSNFTLKIRSTKLEDSAMYFCASSPGEARGLYGYTFGSGTRLTVV.

Only one count was recorded for this clone. The chain is built from TRBV27 and TRBJ2-3; 10 nucleotides align to TRBD2. The V segment lost 6 bases and the J segment 2 bases; nucleotides outside the gene matches: 5. The CDR3 runs to 15 residues. The germline gives CDR1 MNHEY, CDR2 SMNVEV (reference sequence). CDR3 region: CASRQTSGYTDTQYF. As DNA, the CDR3 is TGTGCCAGCAGACAGACTAGCGGGTACACAGATACGCAGTATTTT.

This clone showed up just a few times. The chain joins TRBV6-2 or TRBV6-3 to TRBJ2-7, with D tentatively TRBD1 (5 bases). The CDR3 length is 13 residues. The germline V gene has CDR1 MNHEY and CDR2 SVGEGT. Trimming removed 5 bases from V and 4 bases from J, with 12 bases in between. CDR3 region: CASSPPTAYEQYF. CDR3 DNA: TGTGCCAGCAGTCCCCCGACAGCATACGAGCAGTACTTC.

V usage is TRBV11-2 and J usage is TRBJ1-1; D gene unclear. The CDR3 is made up of 12 amino acids. Germline CDR1 is SGHAT and CDR2 is FQNNGV. Trimming took off 4 bases at V and 4 bases at J, with 7 bases between the two ends. CDR3 coding DNA: TGTGCCAGCAGCTGGAGGGTCACTGAAGCTTTCTTT. Encoded protein: CASSWRVTEAFF.

The chain is built from TRBV3-1 (or the pseudogene TRBV3-2) and TRBJ2-2; the match to TRBD2 covers 7 bases. V was clipped by 6 bases and J by 7 bases; unmatched bases: 14. There are 16 residues in the CDR3. CDR1 is LGHDT, CDR2 YNNKEL, per germline (reference sequence). The DNA of the CDR3 is TGTGCCAGCAGTCTTTGGACTAGGGGAAAAGACGGGGAGCTGTTTTTT. The encoded protein is CASSLWTRGKDGELFF.